The T cell receptor (beta chain) described here comes from a study of blood T cell repertoires in COVID-19. TCRdb keeps only in-frame clones here, not all; method: immunoSEQ multiplex PCR. The sample carries more than 200,000 clones, roughly nine tenths recorded once. V shed 4 bases and J 5 bases; nucleotides not matched to a gene: 18. The CDR3 has 19 residues. The V gene's germline CDR1 is SGHKS and CDR2 YYEKEE (reference sequence). The rearrangement links TRBV5-5 to TRBJ2-1; 10 bases are a match to TRBD2. The receptor comes from a man in his forties with acute or convalescent COVID-19. Source material: peripheral blood. This chain's CDR3 is CASSPPKGVAGGLNNEQFF. The CDR3 DNA sequence: TGTGCCAGCAGCCCACCAAAGGGGGTAGCGGGGGGCCTCAACAATGAGCAGTTCTTC.